Listed below are T cell receptor beta chains from one sample, sequenced in a study of PD-L1 blockade in urothelial cancer. TCRdb keeps only in-frame clones here, not all; method: immunoSEQ multiplex PCR. This sample carries 70,000 or so clones, roughly 90% of them seen once, and the ten largest clones take around 4.2%. Sequenced here: PBMCs, sampled around atezolizumab (anti-PD-L1) treatment. These receptors were taken from a man in his 70s with urothelial cancer. Both conserved end residues are part of each CDR3. A D gene is named only where the DNA matches it firmly. The listing skips clone size in some rows; elsewhere it reads once, few, many or a size class.

clone_size j_call v_call d_call cdr3_aa cdr3_nt
. TRBJ2-6 TRBV28 . CASSVSFSGANVLTF TGTGCCAGCTCAGTGTCCTTCTCTGGGGCCAACGTCCTGACTTTC
. TRBJ2-1 TRBV4-1 TRBD1 CASSQAGQGNEQFF TGCGCCAGCAGCCAAGCGGGACAGGGAAATGAGCAGTTCTTC
. TRBJ1-2 TRBV18 TRBD1 CASSPLETGAYYGYTF TGTGCCAGCTCACCACTAGAGACAGGGGCCTACTATGGCTACACCTTC
. TRBJ2-3 TRBV30 TRBD1 CAWSVGDRTPDTQYF TGTGCCTGGAGTGTGGGGGACAGGACCCCAGATACGCAGTATTTT
. TRBJ2-7 TRBV15 TRBD2 CATSSGLAYEQYF TGTGCCACCAGCTCGGGACTAGCGTACGAGCAGTACTTC
. TRBJ2-2 TRBV5-1 TRBD2 CASSLGFKGTSGSTGELFF TGCGCCAGCAGCTTGGGCTTTAAGGGGACTAGCGGATCCACCGGGGAGCTGTTTTTT
. TRBJ1-4 TRBV2 . CASSEDAVMNEKLFF TGTGCCAGCAGTGAGGATGCGGTAATGAATGAAAAACTGTTTTTT
few TRBJ2-3 TRBV30 TRBD2 CAWNSGRGTDTQYF TGTGCCTGGAATAGCGGGAGGGGCACAGATACGCAGTATTTT
. TRBJ2-6 TRBV5-1 . CASSWGGTDAQRSSGANVLTF TGCGCCAGCAGCTGGGGCGGGACGGACGCCCAAAGAAGCTCTGGGGCCAACGTCCTGACTTTC
few TRBJ1-1 TRBV9 . CASSLPGETEAFF TGTGCCAGCAGCCTGCCAGGGGAAACTGAAGCTTTCTTT
. TRBJ1-3 TRBV28 . CASSLGGSGNTIYF TGTGCCAGCAGTTTGGGGGGGTCGGGAAACACCATATATTTT
. TRBJ1-4 TRBV5-1 . CASSLLGGTNEKLFF TGCGCCAGCAGCTTACTTGGGGGGACTAATGAAAAACTGTTTTTT